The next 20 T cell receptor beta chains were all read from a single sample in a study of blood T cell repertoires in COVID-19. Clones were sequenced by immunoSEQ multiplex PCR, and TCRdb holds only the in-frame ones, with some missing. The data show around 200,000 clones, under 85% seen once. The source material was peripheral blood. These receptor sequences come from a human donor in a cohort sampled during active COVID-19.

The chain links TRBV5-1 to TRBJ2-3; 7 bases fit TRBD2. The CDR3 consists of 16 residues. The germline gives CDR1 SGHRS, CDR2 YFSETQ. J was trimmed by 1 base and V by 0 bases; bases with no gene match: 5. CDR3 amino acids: CASSLAGGGRTDTQYF. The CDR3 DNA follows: TGCGCCAGCAGCTTGGCTGGCGGGGGACGCACAGATACGCAGTATTTT.

The CDR3 region is CATSSGGMETQYF. The CDR3 region has the DNA TGTGCCACCTCTAGCGGGGGAATGGAGACCCAGTACTTC. The chain carries TRBV19 and TRBJ2-5, with 10 bases aligning to TRBD2. Germline assignment: CDR1 LNHDA and CDR2 SQIVND (reference sequence). V was pared by 10 bases and J by 5 bases, with 7 bases of the junction left unmatched. CDR3 length: 13 residues.

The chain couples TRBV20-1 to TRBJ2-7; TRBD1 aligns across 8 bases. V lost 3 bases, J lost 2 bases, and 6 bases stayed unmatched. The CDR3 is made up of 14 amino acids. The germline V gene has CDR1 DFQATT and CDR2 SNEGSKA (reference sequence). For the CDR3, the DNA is TGCAGTGCTAGTGGACAGACAGGGGCCTACGAGCAGTACTTC. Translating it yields CSASGQTGAYEQYF.

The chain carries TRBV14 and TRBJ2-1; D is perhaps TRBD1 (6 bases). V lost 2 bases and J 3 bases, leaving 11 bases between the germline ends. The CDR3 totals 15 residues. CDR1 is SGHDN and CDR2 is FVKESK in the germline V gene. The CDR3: CASSQQDRIYNEQFF. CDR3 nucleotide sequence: TGTGCCAGCAGCCAACAGGACAGAATCTACAATGAGCAGTTCTTC. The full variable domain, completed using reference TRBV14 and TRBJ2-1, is EAGVTQFPSHSVIEKGQTVTLRCDPISGHDNLYWYRRVMGKEIKFLLHFVKESKQDESGMPNNRFLAERTGGTYSTLKVQPAELEDSGVYFCASSQQDRIYNEQFFGPGTRLTVL.

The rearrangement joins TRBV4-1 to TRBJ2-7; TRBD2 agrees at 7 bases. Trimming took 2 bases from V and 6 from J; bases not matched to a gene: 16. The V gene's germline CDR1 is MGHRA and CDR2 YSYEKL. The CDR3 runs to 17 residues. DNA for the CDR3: TGCGCCAGCAGCCAACGAGAGACTAGCCCTTCCCCCTTCGAGCAGTACTTC. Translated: CASSQRETSPSPFEQYF.

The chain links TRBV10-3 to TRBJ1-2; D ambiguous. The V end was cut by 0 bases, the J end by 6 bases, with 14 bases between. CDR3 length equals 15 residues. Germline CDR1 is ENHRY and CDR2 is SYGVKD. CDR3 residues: CAISESRQPVDGYTF. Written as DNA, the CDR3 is TGTGCCATCAGTGAGTCGAGGCAGCCGGTGGATGGCTACACCTTC.

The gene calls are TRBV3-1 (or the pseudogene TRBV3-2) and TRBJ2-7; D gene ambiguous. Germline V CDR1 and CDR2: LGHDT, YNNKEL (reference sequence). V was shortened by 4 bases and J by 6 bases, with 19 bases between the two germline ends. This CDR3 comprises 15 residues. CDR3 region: CASSRSRRSVSEQYF. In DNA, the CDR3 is TGTGCCAGCAGCCGGAGCCGACGGAGTGTCAGCGAGCAGTACTTC.

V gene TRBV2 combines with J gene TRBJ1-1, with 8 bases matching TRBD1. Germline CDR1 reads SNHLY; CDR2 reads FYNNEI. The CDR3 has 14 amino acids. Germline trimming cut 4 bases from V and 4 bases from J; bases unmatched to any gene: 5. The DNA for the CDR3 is TGTGCCAGCAGTGTACAGGGGGGCAGCACTGAAGCTTTCTTT. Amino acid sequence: CASSVQGGSTEAFF.

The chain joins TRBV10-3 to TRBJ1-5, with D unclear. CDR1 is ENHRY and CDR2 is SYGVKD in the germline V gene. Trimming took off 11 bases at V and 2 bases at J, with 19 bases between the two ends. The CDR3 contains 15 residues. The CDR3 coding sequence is TGTGCCTCGAGGGCGGTTGATAGTGGCAATCAGCCCCAGCATTTT. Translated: CASRAVDSGNQPQHF.

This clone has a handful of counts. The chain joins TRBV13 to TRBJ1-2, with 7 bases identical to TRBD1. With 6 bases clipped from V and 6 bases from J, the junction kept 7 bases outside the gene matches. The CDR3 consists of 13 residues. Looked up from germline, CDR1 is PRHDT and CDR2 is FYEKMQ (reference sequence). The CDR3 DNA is TGTGCCAGCAGTCGAACCGGGACAGATGGCTACACCTTC. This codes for CASSRTGTDGYTF.

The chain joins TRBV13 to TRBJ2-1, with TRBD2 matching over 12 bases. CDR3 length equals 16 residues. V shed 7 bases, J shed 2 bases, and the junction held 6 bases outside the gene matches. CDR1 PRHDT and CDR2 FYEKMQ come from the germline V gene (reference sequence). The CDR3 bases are TGTGCCAGCATGAGACTAGCGGGGGAAGCCTACAATGAGCAGTTCTTC. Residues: CASMRLAGEAYNEQFF.

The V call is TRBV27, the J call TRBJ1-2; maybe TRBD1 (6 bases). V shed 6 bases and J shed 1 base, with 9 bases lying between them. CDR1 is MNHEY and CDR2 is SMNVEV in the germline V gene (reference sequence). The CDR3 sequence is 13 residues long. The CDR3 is CASSPRGNYGYTF. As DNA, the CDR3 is TGTGCCAGCAGCCCCAGGGGTAACTATGGCTACACCTTC.

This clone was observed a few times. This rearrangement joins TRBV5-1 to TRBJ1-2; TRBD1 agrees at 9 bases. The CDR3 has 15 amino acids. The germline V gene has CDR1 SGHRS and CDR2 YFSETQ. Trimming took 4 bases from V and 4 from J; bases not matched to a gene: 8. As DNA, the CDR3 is TGCGCCAGCAGCATCACACAGGGGGCTGGCTATGGCTACACCTTC. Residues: CASSITQGAGYGYTF.

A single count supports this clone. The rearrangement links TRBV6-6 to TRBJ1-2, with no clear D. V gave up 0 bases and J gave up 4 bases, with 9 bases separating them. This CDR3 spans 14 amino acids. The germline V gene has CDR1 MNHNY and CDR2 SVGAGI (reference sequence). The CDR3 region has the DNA TGTGCCAGCAGTTACTCATCTAACCCCTATGGCTACACCTTC. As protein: CASSYSSNPYGYTF.

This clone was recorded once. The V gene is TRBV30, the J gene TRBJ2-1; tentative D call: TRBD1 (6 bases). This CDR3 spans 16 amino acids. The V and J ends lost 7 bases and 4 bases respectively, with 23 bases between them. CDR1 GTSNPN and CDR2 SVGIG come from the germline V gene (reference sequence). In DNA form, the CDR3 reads TGTGCCTCGATTCCTATACAGGGATGGGATTACAATGAGCAGTTCTTC. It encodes CASIPIQGWDYNEQFF. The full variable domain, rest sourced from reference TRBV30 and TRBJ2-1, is SQTIHQWPATLVQPVGSPLSLECTVEGTSNPNLYWYRQAAGRGLQLLFYSVGIGQISSEVPQNLSASRPQDRQFILSSKKLLLSDSGFYLCASIPIQGWDYNEQFFGPGTRLTVL.

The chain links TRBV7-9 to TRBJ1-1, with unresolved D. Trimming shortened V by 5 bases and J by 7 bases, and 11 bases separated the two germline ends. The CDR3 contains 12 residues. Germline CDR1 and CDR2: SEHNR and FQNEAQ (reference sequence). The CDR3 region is CASSATANEAFF. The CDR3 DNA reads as TGTGCCAGCAGCGCCACAGCCAATGAAGCTTTCTTT. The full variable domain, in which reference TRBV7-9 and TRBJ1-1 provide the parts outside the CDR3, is DTGVSQNPRHKITKRGQNVTFRCDPISEHNRLYWYRQTLGQGPEFLTYFQNEAQLEKSRLLSDRFSAERPKGSFSTLEIQRTEQGDSAMYLCASSATANEAFFGQGTRLTVV.

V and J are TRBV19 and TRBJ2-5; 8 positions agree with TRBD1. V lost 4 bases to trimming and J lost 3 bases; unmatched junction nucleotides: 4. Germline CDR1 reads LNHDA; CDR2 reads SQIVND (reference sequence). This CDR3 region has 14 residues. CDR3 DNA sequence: TGTGCCAGTAGTACCCCAGGGGGCGAAGAGACCCAGTACTTC. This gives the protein CASSTPGGEETQYF.

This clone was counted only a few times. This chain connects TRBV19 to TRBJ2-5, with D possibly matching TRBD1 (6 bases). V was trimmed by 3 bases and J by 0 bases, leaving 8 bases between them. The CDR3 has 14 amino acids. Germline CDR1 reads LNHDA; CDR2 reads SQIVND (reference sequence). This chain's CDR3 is CASSIGQYQETQYF. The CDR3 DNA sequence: TGTGCCAGTAGTATCGGACAGTACCAAGAGACCCAGTACTTC.

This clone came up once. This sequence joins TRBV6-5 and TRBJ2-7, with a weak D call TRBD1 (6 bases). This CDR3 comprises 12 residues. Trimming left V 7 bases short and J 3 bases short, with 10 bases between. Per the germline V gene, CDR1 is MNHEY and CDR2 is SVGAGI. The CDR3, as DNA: TGTGCCAGCACCGAGGGGGTCTACGAGCAGTACTTC. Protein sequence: CASTEGVYEQYF.

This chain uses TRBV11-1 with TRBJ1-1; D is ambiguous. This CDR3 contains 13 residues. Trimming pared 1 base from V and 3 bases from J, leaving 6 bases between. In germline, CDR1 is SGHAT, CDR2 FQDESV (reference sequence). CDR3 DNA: TGTGCCAGCAGCTTAGGGCGGGACACTGAAGCTTTCTTT. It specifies CASSLGRDTEAFF.